These 28 T cell receptor beta chains originate from one sample sequenced in a study of blood T cell repertoires in COVID-19. Data came from immunoSEQ multiplex PCR; TCRdb stores just in-frame clones and leaves some out. Of approximately 320,000 clones in the sample, about nine tenths are singletons; the top ten hold 11%. What was sequenced was peripheral blood. The source of these receptors is a woman under 40 with COVID-19, enrolled during active disease.

This clone came up once. The chain employs TRBV3-1 (or the pseudogene TRBV3-2) and TRBJ1-4, with no clear D. Per germline, CDR1 LGHDT and CDR2 YNNKEL (reference sequence). The CDR3 spans 13 residues. Trimming removed 1 base at V and 7 bases at J, with 7 bases between. CDR3 bases: TGTGCCAGCAGCCAAGGCGGGGTTGAAAAACTGTTTTTT. As protein: CASSQGGVEKLFF.

The rearrangement uses TRBV3-1 (or the pseudogene TRBV3-2) and TRBJ1-1, with TRBD1 as a possible D gene (5 bases). V lost 6 bases and J lost 3, with 23 bases in between. The CDR3 extends over 17 amino acids. From germline, CDR1 is LGHDT and CDR2 YNNKEL (reference sequence). The CDR3 DNA follows: TGTGCCAGCAGAGACGGAGGGCAGGGCCTTCCGTACACTGAAGCTTTCTTT. Its protein product is CASRDGGQGLPYTEAFF.

This chain uses TRBV5-5 with TRBJ1-3; perhaps TRBD1 as D (5 bases). The germline gives CDR1 SGHKS, CDR2 YYEKEE (reference sequence). This CDR3 has 14 amino acids. Trimming shortened V by 2 bases and J by 0 bases, and 6 bases separated the two germline ends. The CDR3 spells CASSFDSSGNTIYF. CDR3 nucleotides: TGTGCCAGCAGCTTTGACAGCTCTGGAAACACCATATATTTT.

The chain combines TRBV27 with TRBJ2-5; TRBD2 aligns across 12 bases. Germline CDR1 reads MNHEY; CDR2 reads SMNVEV (reference sequence). Trimming cost V 6 bases and J 5 bases; bases outside gene matches: 4. The CDR3 has 14 amino acids. This chain's CDR3 is CASRLAGGPETQYF. The CDR3 bases are TGTGCCAGCAGGCTAGCGGGGGGGCCGGAGACCCAGTACTTC.

In nucleotides, the CDR3 is TGTGCCAGTACAATGTTTGGAAACACCATATATTTT. This translates into CASTMFGNTIYF. The V call is TRBV19, the J call TRBJ1-3; D uncertain. Trimming took 7 bases from V and 3 from J, leaving 7 bases between them. Germline lookup yields CDR1 LNHDA and CDR2 SQIVND (reference sequence). CDR3 length: 12 residues.

This chain joins TRBV29-1 and TRBJ1-2; tentatively, D is TRBD1 (6 bases). CDR1 and CDR2 (germline): SQVTM, ANQGSEA. The CDR3 totals 11 residues. With 5 bases removed from V and 4 bases from J, the gap between germline ends came to 8 bases. The CDR3 region has the DNA TGCAGCGTTACGGACAGCTATGGCTACACCTTC. This gives the protein CSVTDSYGYTF.

J is TRBJ1-5 and V is TRBV12-3 or TRBV12-4, with 10 bases identical to TRBD1. This CDR3 has 13 residues. J lost 5 bases, V lost 8 bases, and 3 bases had no gene match. In DNA, the CDR3 is TGTGCCAGCCGGGACAGGGGTTATCAGCCCCAGCATTTT. It yields the protein CASRDRGYQPQHF.

The chain carries TRBV3-1 (or the pseudogene TRBV3-2) and TRBJ2-2; D might be TRBD2 (6 bases). Trimming took 4 bases from V and 6 from J, leaving 18 bases between them. The germline V gene encodes CDR1 LGHDT and CDR2 YNNKEL (reference sequence). There are 16 residues in the CDR3. CDR3 DNA sequence: TGTGCCAGCAGCCTCAGTGGGATAGCGGCTTCCGGGGAGCTGTTTTTT. Its protein product is CASSLSGIAASGELFF.

V gene TRBV3-1 (or the pseudogene TRBV3-2) combines with J gene TRBJ2-2, with 9 bases identical to TRBD1. Germline loops: CDR1 LGHDT, CDR2 YNNKEL (reference sequence). The CDR3 runs 15 residues. V shed 5 bases, J shed 5 bases, and the junction held 6 bases outside the gene matches. The CDR3 is CASSKGTGYTGELFF. Here the CDR3 DNA reads TGTGCCAGCAGCAAGGGGACAGGGTATACCGGGGAGCTGTTTTTT.

J is TRBJ2-7 and V is TRBV6-5, with a tentative D call TRBD2 (5 bases). The CDR3 is 13 residues long. V was shortened by 10 bases and J by 0 bases, with 13 bases between the two germline ends. The germline CDR1 and CDR2 sequences are MNHEY and SVGAGI. CDR3: CATRDYDSYEQYF. For the CDR3, the DNA is TGTGCCACCAGAGACTACGACTCCTACGAGCAGTACTTC.

This clone came up once. This sequence joins TRBV5-6 and TRBJ1-1; no firm D call. V lost 5 bases to trimming and J lost 0 bases, with 14 bases between them. The CDR3 consists of 15 residues. The germline CDR1 and CDR2 sequences are SGHDT and YYEEEE. In DNA form, the CDR3 reads TGTGCCAGCAGACTCGCGGTTCTATTGAACACTGAAGCTTTCTTT. As protein: CASRLAVLLNTEAFF.

This clone was detected a few times. The chain carries TRBV7-9 and TRBJ2-7, with 10 bases lining up with TRBD2. The ends lost 1 base at V and 4 bases at J; junction bases unmatched: 4. Germline lookup yields CDR1 SEHNR and CDR2 FQNEAQ (reference sequence). The CDR3 is 15 residues long. CDR3 sequence reads: CASSLETSGDYEQYF. CDR3 coding DNA: TGTGCCAGCAGCTTAGAAACTAGCGGGGATTACGAGCAGTACTTC.

The J gene is TRBJ2-7, the V gene TRBV4-1, with D unclear. Germline loops: CDR1 MGHRA, CDR2 YSYEKL. This CDR3 spans 15 amino acids. Trimming stripped 4 bases from V and 3 bases from J, with 16 bases between. Here the CDR3 DNA reads TGCGCCAGCAGCCCCAAGTTGGGTAACTACTACGAGCAGTACTTC. As protein: CASSPKLGNYYEQYF.

The chain uses TRBV6-5 and TRBJ1-2; D may be TRBD1 (6 bases). Germline loops: CDR1 MNHEY, CDR2 SVGAGI. This CDR3 region has 13 residues. With 8 bases removed from V and 7 bases from J, the gap between germline ends came to 17 bases. This CDR3 is CASSERGGSGYTF. CDR3 DNA: TGTGCCAGCTCGGAAAGGGGGGGAAGTGGCTACACCTTC.

The CDR3 is CASTHTGEWSYGYTF. The CDR3 DNA sequence: TGTGCCAGTACCCACACAGGGGAATGGAGCTATGGCTACACCTTC. J is TRBJ1-2 and V is TRBV19; TRBD1 agrees at 7 bases. J lost 4 bases, V lost 7 bases, and 12 bases had no gene match. CDR1 LNHDA and CDR2 SQIVND come from the germline V gene (reference sequence). This CDR3 comprises 15 residues. Drawing the rest from reference TRBV19 and TRBJ1-2, the complete variable domain is DGGITQSPKYLFRKEGQNVTLSCEQNLNHDAMYWYRQDPGQGLRLIYYSQIVNDFQKGDIAEGYSVSREKKESFPLTVTSAQKNPTAFYLCASTHTGEWSYGYTFGSGTRLTVV.

In its sample, this clone was seen once. J is TRBJ1-1 and V is TRBV15; D possibly corresponds to TRBD1 (5 bases). Germline CDR1 and CDR2: LNHNV and YYDKDF (reference sequence). CDR3 length: 15 amino acids. The V end was cut by 1 base, the J end by 1 base, with 10 bases between. The DNA of the CDR3 is TGTGCCACCAGCAGAGGGGTTGGGGCGAACACTGAAGCTTTCTTT. This gives the protein CATSRGVGANTEAFF.

The J gene is TRBJ2-1, the V gene TRBV19; possibly TRBD2 for D (5 bases). The CDR3 is 13 amino acids. CDR1 is LNHDA and CDR2 is SQIVND in the germline V gene (reference sequence). V was cut by 3 bases and J by 10 bases, with 13 bases left in between. CDR3: CASSIYRESEQFF. The CDR3 DNA follows: TGTGCCAGTAGTATTTATCGGGAAAGCGAGCAGTTCTTC.

The chain employs TRBV18 and TRBJ2-5, with 8 bases aligning to TRBD2. Germline-derived CDR1 and CDR2 are KGHSH and LQKENI. V trimming: 5 bases; J trimming: 3 bases; junction bases outside the gene matches: 8. CDR3 length equals 15 residues. The CDR3 sequence: CASSITSGAEETQYF. DNA of the CDR3: TGTGCCAGCTCAATAACTAGCGGAGCTGAAGAGACCCAGTACTTC.

This chain uses TRBV7-9 with TRBJ1-5, with a tentative D call TRBD1 (6 bases). Trimming left V 1 base short and J 2 bases short, with 9 bases between. The CDR3 totals 15 residues. In germline, CDR1 is SEHNR, CDR2 FQNEAQ (reference sequence). CDR3 DNA sequence: TGTGCCAGCAGCTTAGAGGGGGGGGGCAATCAGCCCCAGCATTTT. Translating it yields CASSLEGGGNQPQHF.

CDR3 protein: CASSPGFGNQPQHF. For the CDR3, the DNA is TGTGCCAGCAGCCCGGGGTTTGGCAATCAGCCCCAGCATTTT. The chain recombines TRBV7-9 with TRBJ1-5; D not resolved. Germline CDR1 reads SEHNR; CDR2 reads FQNEAQ (reference sequence). V was shortened by 5 bases and J by 2 bases, with 10 bases between the two germline ends. The CDR3 totals 14 residues.

The chain uses TRBV3-1 (or the pseudogene TRBV3-2) and TRBJ2-7; 8 bases align to TRBD1. This CDR3 comprises 14 residues. Germline V gene data show CDR1 as LGHDT and CDR2 as YNNKEL (reference sequence). After removal of 2 bases from V and 6 bases from J, the junction contained 6 bases not matched to a gene. The CDR3 DNA sequence: TGTGCCAGCAGCCAAAACCAGGGGGCTCTCGAGCAGTACTTC. It yields the protein CASSQNQGALEQYF.

V is TRBV5-4 and J is TRBJ2-7; 11 bases line up with TRBD1. Germline CDR1 reads SGHNT; CDR2 reads YYREEE (reference sequence). The CDR3 spans 17 residues. J lost 7 bases, V lost 6 bases, and 18 bases had no gene match. The CDR3 nucleotides read TGTGCCAGCACCTCTAGGGCCAGGACAGGGGGCTCGGGAGAGCAGTACTTC. Its translation is CASTSRARTGGSGEQYF.

This chain joins TRBV7-9 and TRBJ2-2; 7 bases map to TRBD2. The germline V gene has CDR1 SEHNR and CDR2 FQNEAQ (reference sequence). V lost 5 bases to trimming and J lost 4 bases; unmatched junction nucleotides: 10. The CDR3 totals 16 residues. The CDR3 reads CASSAGVAGLTGELFF. As DNA, the CDR3 is TGTGCCAGCAGCGCCGGAGTAGCGGGCCTCACCGGGGAGCTGTTTTTT.

This clone was counted a few times. A read error may produce the germline difference seen at one junction end. The chain employs TRBV5-8 and TRBJ2-5, with D unresolved. The CDR3 is 14 residues long. Looked up from germline, CDR1 is SGHTS and CDR2 is YDEGEE. The CDR3 DNA is TGTGCCAGCAGCTTGGTGGCCGCCCAAAAGACCCAGTACTTC. This gives the protein CASSLVAAQKTQYF.

The chain recombines TRBV18 with TRBJ1-3; D unresolved. Trimming took off 3 bases at V and 8 bases at J, with 11 bases between the two ends. The CDR3 extends over 13 amino acids. The germline CDR1 and CDR2 sequences are KGHSH and LQKENI. The CDR3, as DNA: TGTGCCAGCTCACCGACTCAAGGCGACACCATATATTTT. It translates to CASSPTQGDTIYF.

This clone was counted between two and nine times. The J gene is TRBJ2-7, the V gene TRBV5-1; D remains ambiguous. The V end was cut by 3 bases, the J end by 0 bases, with 10 bases between. The CDR3 runs 14 residues. The germline V gene encodes CDR1 SGHRS and CDR2 YFSETQ. CDR3 nucleotides: TGCGCCAGCAGCTCAAACTCAGGCTCCTACGAGCAGTACTTC. Encoded protein: CASSSNSGSYEQYF.

With regard to this clone: In the same sample, other DNA sequences code for this CDR3. V is TRBV9 and J is TRBJ2-5; perhaps TRBD1 as D (5 bases). The CDR3 extends over 14 amino acids. V dropped 2 bases and J dropped 2 bases, with 10 bases sitting between them. CDR1 SGDLS and CDR2 YYNGEE come from the germline V gene. CDR3 sequence (DNA): TGTGCCAGCAGCGTGGGGCGAGGACAAGAGACCCAGTACTTC. Translated, it gives CASSVGRGQETQYF.

The chain carries TRBV7-9 and TRBJ1-2, with TRBD1 matching 7 bases. Germline CDR1 and CDR2: SEHNR and FQNEAQ (reference sequence). Trimming removed 6 bases from V and 9 bases from J; junction bases left unmatched: 16. The CDR3 is made up of 15 amino acids. DNA for the CDR3: TGTGCCAGCAGACCCGGGACAGCCATTCTTTGGAGCTACACCTTC. It is translated as CASRPGTAILWSYTF. Full variable domain (outside the CDR3, taken from reference TRBV7-9 and TRBJ1-2): DTGVSQNPRHKITKRGQNVTFRCDPISEHNRLYWYRQTLGQGPEFLTYFQNEAQLEKSRLLSDRFSAERPKGSFSTLEIQRTEQGDSAMYLCASRPGTAILWSYTFGSGTRLTVV.